This T cell receptor beta chain is drawn from a study of cytomegalovirus exposure and HLA in healthy donors. With 60 Vbeta and 13 Jbeta primers, the PCR was carried out. The method was immunoSEQ multiplex PCR; TCRdb's version includes in-frame clones alone and lacks a portion of them. The sample lists almost 200,000 clones, around 80% occurring once. CDR1 is LGHNA and CDR2 is YNFKEQ in the germline V gene. The CDR3 totals 18 residues. V lost 1 base to trimming and J lost 4 bases; unmatched junction nucleotides: 7. J is TRBJ2-5 and V is TRBV4-2; 15 bases are a match to TRBD2. The clonotype was recovered from a man under 40 in good health and CMV-seronegative. Sample: PBMCs. The CDR3 here is CASSQGASGLAGGETQYF. The DNA for the CDR3 is TGTGCCAGCAGCCAAGGGGCGTCGGGACTAGCGGGAGGAGAGACCCAGTACTTC.